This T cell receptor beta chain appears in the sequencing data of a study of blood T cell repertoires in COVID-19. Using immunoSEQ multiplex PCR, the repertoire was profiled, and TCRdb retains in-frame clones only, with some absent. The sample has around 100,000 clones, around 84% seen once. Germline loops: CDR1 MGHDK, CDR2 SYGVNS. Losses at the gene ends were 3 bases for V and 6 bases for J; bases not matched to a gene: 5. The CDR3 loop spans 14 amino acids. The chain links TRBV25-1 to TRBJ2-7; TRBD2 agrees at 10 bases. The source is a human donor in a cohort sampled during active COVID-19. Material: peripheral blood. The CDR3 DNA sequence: TGTGCCAGCAGTGACCCTAGCGGGGGCCTCGAGCAGTACTTC. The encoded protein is CASSDPSGGLEQYF.